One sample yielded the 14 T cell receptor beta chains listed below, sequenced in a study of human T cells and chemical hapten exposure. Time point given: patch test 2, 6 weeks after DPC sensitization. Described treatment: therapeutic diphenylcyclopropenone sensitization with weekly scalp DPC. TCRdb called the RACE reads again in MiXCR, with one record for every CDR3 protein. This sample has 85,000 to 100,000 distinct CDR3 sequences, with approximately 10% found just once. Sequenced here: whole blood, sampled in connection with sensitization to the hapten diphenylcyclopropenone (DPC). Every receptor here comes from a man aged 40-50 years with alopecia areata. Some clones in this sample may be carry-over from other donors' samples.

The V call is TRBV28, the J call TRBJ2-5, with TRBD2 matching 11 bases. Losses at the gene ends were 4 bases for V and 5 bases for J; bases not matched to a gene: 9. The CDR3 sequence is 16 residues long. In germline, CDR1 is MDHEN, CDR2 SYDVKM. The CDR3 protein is CASSSVLAGGQETQYF. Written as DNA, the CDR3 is TGTGCCAGCAGTTCCGTATTAGCGGGAGGGCAGGAGACCCAGTACTTC.

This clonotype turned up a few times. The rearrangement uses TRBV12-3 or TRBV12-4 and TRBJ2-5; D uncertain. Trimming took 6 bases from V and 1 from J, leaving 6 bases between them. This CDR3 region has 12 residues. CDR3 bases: TGTGCCAGCAGCTACATCCAAGAGACCCAGTACTTC. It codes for CASSYIQETQYF.

The CDR3 region is CASSLEPSGRAGDTQYF. CDR3 in DNA: TGCGCCAGCAGCTTGGAACCCAGCGGGAGGGCCGGAGATACGCAGTATTTT. This chain connects TRBV5-1 to TRBJ2-3; 10 bases fit TRBD2. CDR1 SGHRS and CDR2 YFSETQ come from the germline V gene. V dropped 0 bases and J dropped 5; count of bases not matched to a gene: 9. This CDR3 is built from 17 residues.

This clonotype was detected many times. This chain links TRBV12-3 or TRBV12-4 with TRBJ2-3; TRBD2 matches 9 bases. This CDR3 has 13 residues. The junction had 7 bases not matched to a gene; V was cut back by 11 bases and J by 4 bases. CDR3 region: CAGAGGASDTQYF. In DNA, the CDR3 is TGTGCCGGGGCGGGAGGGGCATCAGATACGCAGTATTTT.

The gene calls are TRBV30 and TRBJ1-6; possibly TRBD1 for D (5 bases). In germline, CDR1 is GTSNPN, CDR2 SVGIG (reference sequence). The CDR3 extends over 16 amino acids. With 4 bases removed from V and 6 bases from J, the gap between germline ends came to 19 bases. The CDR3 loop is CAWKPPSTAANSPLHF. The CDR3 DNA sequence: TGTGCCTGGAAACCCCCCTCGACAGCGGCTAATTCACCCCTCCACTTT.

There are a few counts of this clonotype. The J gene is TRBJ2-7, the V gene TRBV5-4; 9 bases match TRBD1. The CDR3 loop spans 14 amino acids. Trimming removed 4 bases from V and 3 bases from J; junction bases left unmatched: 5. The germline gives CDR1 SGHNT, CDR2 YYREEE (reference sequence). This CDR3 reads CASSVDRGVYEQYV. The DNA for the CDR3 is TGTGCCAGCAGCGTAGACAGGGGGGTCTACGAGCAGTACGTC.

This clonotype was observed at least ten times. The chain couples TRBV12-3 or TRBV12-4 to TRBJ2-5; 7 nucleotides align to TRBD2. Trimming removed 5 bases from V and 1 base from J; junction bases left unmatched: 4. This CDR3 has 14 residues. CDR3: CASSELAFQETQYF. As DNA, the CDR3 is TGTGCCAGCAGTGAACTAGCGTTCCAAGAGACCCAGTACTTC.

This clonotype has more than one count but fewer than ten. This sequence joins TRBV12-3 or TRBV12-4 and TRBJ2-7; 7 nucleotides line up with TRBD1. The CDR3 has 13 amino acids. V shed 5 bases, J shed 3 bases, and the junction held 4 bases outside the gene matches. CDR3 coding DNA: TGTGCCAGCAGTATAGGGGACAGCTACGAGCAGTACGTC. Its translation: CASSIGDSYEQYV.

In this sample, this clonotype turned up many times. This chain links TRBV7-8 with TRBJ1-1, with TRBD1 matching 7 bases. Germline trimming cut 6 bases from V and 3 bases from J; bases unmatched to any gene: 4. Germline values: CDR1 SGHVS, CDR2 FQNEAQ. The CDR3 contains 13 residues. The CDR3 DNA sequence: TGTGCCAGCAGGTACAGGGGTGACACTGAAGCTTTCTTT. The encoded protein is CASRYRGDTEAFF.

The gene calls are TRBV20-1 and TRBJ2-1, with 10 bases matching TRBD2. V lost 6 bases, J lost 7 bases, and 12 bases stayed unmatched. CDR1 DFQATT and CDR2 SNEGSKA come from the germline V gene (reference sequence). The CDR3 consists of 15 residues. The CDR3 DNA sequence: TGCAGTGCCAAACCTCTAGCGGGAGTAACAAATGAGCAGTTCTTC. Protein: CSAKPLAGVTNEQFF.

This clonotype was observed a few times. The CDR3 loop is CASSQGQGPNNEQFF. CDR3 nucleotide sequence: TGCGCCAGCAGCCAGGGACAGGGTCCAAACAATGAGCAGTTCTTC. V gene TRBV4-3 combines with J gene TRBJ2-1; TRBD1 matches at 9 bases. The germline V gene encodes CDR1 LGHNA and CDR2 YSLEER. Trimming took 3 bases from V and 5 from J; bases not matched to a gene: 5. The CDR3 has 15 residues.

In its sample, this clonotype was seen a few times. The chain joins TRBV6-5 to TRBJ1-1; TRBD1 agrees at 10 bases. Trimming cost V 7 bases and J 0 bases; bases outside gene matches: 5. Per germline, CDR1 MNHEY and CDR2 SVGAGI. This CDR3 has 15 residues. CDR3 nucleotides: TGTGCCAGCAAGGACAGGGGGTCCCTGAACACTGAAGCTTTCTTT. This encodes CASKDRGSLNTEAFF.

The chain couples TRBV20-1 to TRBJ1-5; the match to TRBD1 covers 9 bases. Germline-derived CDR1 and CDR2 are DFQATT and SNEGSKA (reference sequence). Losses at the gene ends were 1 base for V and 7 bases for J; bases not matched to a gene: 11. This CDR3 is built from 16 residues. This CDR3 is CSARGMDRGGDQPQHF. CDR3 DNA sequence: TGCAGTGCTAGAGGGATGGACAGGGGTGGAGACCAGCCCCAGCATTTT.

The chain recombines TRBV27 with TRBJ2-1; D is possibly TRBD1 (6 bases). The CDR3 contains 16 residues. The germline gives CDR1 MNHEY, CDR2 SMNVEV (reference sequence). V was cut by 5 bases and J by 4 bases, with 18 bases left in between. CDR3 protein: CASSPRTALGYNEQFF. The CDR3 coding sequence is TGTGCCAGCAGTCCGCGGACAGCCTTAGGGTACAATGAGCAGTTCTTC.